This T cell receptor (beta chain) came from a study of blood T cell repertoires in COVID-19. Only in-frame clones appear in the TCRdb table, and some are missing; sequencing was by immunoSEQ multiplex PCR. This sample has approximately 390,000 clones, with around nine tenths found just once. Trimming removed 1 base at V and 5 bases at J, with 12 bases between. Germline lookup yields CDR1 LGHNA and CDR2 YSLEER. CDR3 size: 15 residues. The sequence was collected from a woman between 45 and 65 years old who had recovered from COVID-19. The rearrangement uses TRBV4-3 and TRBJ1-5; D is possibly TRBD1 (5 bases). Sequencing was done on a sample of PBMCs or T cells enriched from blood (not recorded which). The CDR3 spells CASSQVAGPHQPQHF. As DNA, the CDR3 is TGCGCCAGCAGCCAAGTAGCGGGGCCCCATCAGCCCCAGCATTTT.